These 23 T cell receptor beta chains came from one sample sequenced in a study of Ad26.COV2.S vaccination and SARS-CoV-2 variants. Here immunoSEQ multiplex PCR was the method, and the copy in TCRdb shows in-frame clones only, minus some. The table lists more than 300,000 clones, just over 85% of them singletons. The treatment: 15 to 20 received Ad26.COV2.S at low or high dose, single or two shots; several received placebo; per-sample allocation not given. After the first vaccine or placebo injection, samples were drawn on day 63. The input for sequencing was peripheral blood, taken in a trial of Ad26.COV2.S vaccine versus placebo. These receptors all stem from a person aged 18-60 years who received the Ad26.COV2.S COVID-19 vaccine or a placebo.

The CDR3: CASSWHRSGGVQETQYF. The CDR3 DNA reads as TGTGCCAGCAGTTGGCATCGTAGCGGGGGGGTTCAAGAGACCCAGTACTTC. This chain uses TRBV6-2 or TRBV6-3 with TRBJ2-5; 11 nucleotides match TRBD2. The J segment lost 2 bases and the V segment lost 4 bases, leaving 9 bases of the junction unmatched. Germline CDR1 is MNHEY and CDR2 is SVGEGT. The CDR3 length is 17 residues.

This clone was seen a few times. The gene calls are TRBV18 and TRBJ1-5; 9 bases are shared with TRBD1. The V gene's germline CDR1 is KGHSH and CDR2 LQKENI. This CDR3 comprises 15 residues. The J segment lost 3 bases and the V segment lost 6 bases, leaving 6 bases of the junction unmatched. CDR3 amino acids: CASSRQGVLNQPQHF. The CDR3 nucleotides are TGTGCCAGCTCCAGACAGGGGGTCCTCAATCAGCCCCAGCATTTT.

The chain is built from TRBV19 and TRBJ2-5; D possibly uses TRBD1 or TRBD2 (5 bases each). The germline CDR1 and CDR2 sequences are LNHDA and SQIVND (reference sequence). V gave up 3 bases and J gave up 3 bases, with 11 bases separating them. The CDR3 runs to 14 residues. In DNA, the CDR3 is TGTGCCAGTAGTATTGGTCAGGGAGAAGAGACCCAGTACTTC. Translated, it gives CASSIGQGEETQYF.

CDR3 nucleotide sequence: TGTGCCAGCAGATCTCTGGCAGGGGCGGGTCAGCCCCAGCATTTT. The encoded protein is CASRSLAGAGQPQHF. The V and J genes are TRBV6-5 and TRBJ1-5; D is possibly TRBD1 (6 bases). Trimming removed 6 bases from V and 6 bases from J, with 18 bases in between. CDR3 length: 15 amino acids. The germline gives CDR1 MNHEY, CDR2 SVGAGI.

The rearrangement joins TRBV7-2 to TRBJ1-2, with 12 nucleotides matching TRBD1. Germline V gene data show CDR1 as SGHTA and CDR2 as FQGNSA. CDR3 length: 16 amino acids. Trimming cost V 4 bases and J 4 bases; bases outside gene matches: 7. The CDR3 sequence: CASSSGQGARGYGYTF. Here the CDR3 DNA reads TGTGCCAGCAGCTCGGGACAGGGGGCGCGGGGCTATGGCTACACCTTC.

This clone has only a few counts. The chain combines TRBV2 with TRBJ2-2; 12 bases fit TRBD2. With V trimmed by 5 bases and J by 1 base, 2 bases remained unmatched. The germline gives CDR1 SNHLY, CDR2 FYNNEI. The CDR3 runs to 16 residues. The CDR3 spells CASSTLAGGNTGELFF. The DNA for the CDR3 is TGTGCCAGCAGTACACTAGCGGGGGGGAACACCGGGGAGCTGTTTTTT.

V gene TRBV6-2 or TRBV6-3 combines with J gene TRBJ2-3, with TRBD2 matching over 9 bases. Germline V gene lookup returns CDR1 MNHEY and CDR2 SVGEGT. The CDR3 is 17 amino acids. The V segment lost 2 bases and the J segment 3 bases; nucleotides outside the gene matches: 9. CDR3 region: CASSYPIRSGGTDTQYF. The CDR3 bases are TGTGCCAGCAGTTACCCTATACGGAGCGGGGGGACAGATACGCAGTATTTT.

The count of this clone is one. This chain uses TRBV7-2 with TRBJ2-7; 11 bases line up with TRBD2. The CDR3 totals 15 residues. Germline V CDR1 and CDR2: SGHTA, FQGNSA. Germline trimming cut 6 bases from V and 5 bases from J; bases unmatched to any gene: 9. This CDR3 is CASRQTSGDPDEQYF. The CDR3, as DNA: TGTGCCAGCAGGCAGACTAGCGGGGACCCAGACGAGCAGTACTTC.

The chain couples TRBV6-1 to TRBJ1-3; no firm D call. Trimming cost V 2 bases and J 3 bases, with 11 bases left between them. The CDR3 has 15 amino acids. In germline, CDR1 is MNHNS, CDR2 SASEGT. In DNA, the CDR3 is TGTGCCAGCAGTGAACCCTGGGGATTTGGAAACACCATATATTTT. As protein: CASSEPWGFGNTIYF.

The chain couples TRBV4-1 to TRBJ2-3; 7 nucleotides agree with TRBD2. Trimming took 3 bases from V and 0 from J; bases not matched to a gene: 9. The CDR3 is 17 residues long. Germline lookup yields CDR1 MGHRA and CDR2 YSYEKL. The CDR3 region has the DNA TGCGCCAGCAGCCAGTTATACGGGAGGACCAGCACAGATACGCAGTATTTT. It encodes CASSQLYGRTSTDTQYF.

This chain uses TRBV4-1 with TRBJ1-5; D call uncertain. CDR1 is MGHRA and CDR2 is YSYEKL in the germline V gene. The V end lost 7 bases, the J end lost 9 bases, and 22 bases lay between the germline ends. The CDR3 has 15 residues. For the CDR3, the DNA is TGCGCCAGCAACCGAAGCCCAGAGGGTATTGGGCCCCAGCATTTT. It encodes CASNRSPEGIGPQHF.

The chain is built from TRBV10-3 and TRBJ1-2; D is unclear. This CDR3 contains 12 residues. Germline CDR1 and CDR2: ENHRY and SYGVKD. The V and J ends lost 2 bases and 2 bases respectively, with 3 bases between them. In nucleotides, the CDR3 is TGTGCCATCAGTGAGGGAAACTATGGCTACACCTTC. Translated, it gives CAISEGNYGYTF.

This rearrangement joins TRBV12-5 to TRBJ2-5; 11 positions match TRBD1. Germline values: CDR1 LGHNT, CDR2 FRNRAP. The CDR3 is 15 residues long. V lost 2 bases and J lost 7; bases outside the gene matches: 6. The CDR3 nucleotides are TGTGCTAGTGGTTTGAAACCGGGACAGGGGGGGACCCAGTACTTC. This gives the protein CASGLKPGQGGTQYF. Full variable domain (rest looked up from reference TRBV12-5 and TRBJ2-5): DARVTQTPRHKVTEMGQEVTMRCQPILGHNTVFWYRQTMMQGLELLAYFRNRAPLDDSGMPKDRFSAEMPDATLATLKIQPSEPRDSAVYFCASGLKPGQGGTQYFGPGTRLLVL.

V and J are TRBV7-2 and TRBJ2-5, with TRBD2 identical over 12 bases. Losses at the gene ends were 5 bases for V and 5 bases for J; bases not matched to a gene: 6. In germline, CDR1 is SGHTA, CDR2 FQGNSA. CDR3 length equals 15 residues. The CDR3 reads CASSTLAGGPETQYF. The CDR3, as DNA: TGTGCCAGCAGCACCCTAGCGGGGGGGCCCGAGACCCAGTACTTC.

The CDR3 DNA sequence: TGTGCCAGCGGAGCTAGCGGGGGGGCCCTAGGCAATGAGCAGTTCTTC. Amino acids: CASGASGGALGNEQFF. The genes are TRBV25-1 and TRBJ2-1; 12 bases line up with TRBD2. This CDR3 region has 16 residues. Germline V gene data show CDR1 as MGHDK and CDR2 as SYGVNS. J lost 6 bases, V lost 8 bases, and 11 bases had no gene match.

CDR3 residues: CAISESQGMNYGYTF. CDR3 in DNA: TGTGCCATCAGTGAGTCTCAGGGAATGAACTATGGCTACACCTTC. V and J are TRBV10-3 and TRBJ1-2; possible D gene TRBD1, 5 bases. The V gene's germline CDR1 is ENHRY and CDR2 SYGVKD. This CDR3 region has 15 residues. V shed 0 bases and J shed 2 bases, with 10 bases lying between them.

The chain combines TRBV5-1 with TRBJ2-1; D uncertain. The CDR3 runs to 15 residues. CDR1 SGHRS and CDR2 YFSETQ come from the germline V gene. Trimming pared 4 bases from V and 0 bases from J, leaving 11 bases between. CDR3 coding DNA: TGCGCCAGCAGCCAGGACGGAAGCTCCTACAATGAGCAGTTCTTC. Its translation is CASSQDGSSYNEQFF. The variable domain in full, completed from reference TRBV5-1 and TRBJ2-1, reads KAGVTQTPRYLIKTRGQQVTLSCSPISGHRSVSWYQQTPGQGLQFLFEYFSETQRNKGNFPGRFSGRQFSNSRSEMNVSTLELGDSALYLCASSQDGSSYNEQFFGPGTRLTVL.

This clone has a handful of counts. The CDR3, as DNA: TGTGCCAGCAGCCCCCGGACAGGGAAGGCCCTTAATTCACCCCTCCACTTT. This sequence encodes CASSPRTGKALNSPLHF. The chain recombines TRBV7-2 with TRBJ1-6; 8 nucleotides agree with TRBD1. V was clipped by 5 bases and J by 6 bases; unmatched bases: 12. Looked up from germline, CDR1 is SGHTA and CDR2 is FQGNSA. The CDR3 covers 17 residues. Based on the CDR3 plus reference TRBV7-2 and TRBJ1-6, the full variable domain is GAGVSQSPSNKVTEKGKDVELRCDPISGHTALYWYRQSLGQGLEFLIYFQGNSAPDKSGLPSDRFSAERTGGSVSTLTIQRTQQEDSAVYLCASSPRTGKALNSPLHFGNGTRLTVT.

The sample holds one count of this clone. The chain links TRBV7-2 to TRBJ1-6; tentatively, D is TRBD1 (6 bases). The CDR3 extends over 16 amino acids. Germline CDR1 reads SGHTA; CDR2 reads FQGNSA. V was cut by 5 bases and J by 6 bases, with 17 bases left in between. CDR3 sequence (DNA): TGTGCCAGCAGCCCTATACAGGGTGCGATTAATTCACCCCTCCACTTT. Translated, it gives CASSPIQGAINSPLHF.

In the case of this clone: Germline and junction disagree at one end, which may indicate a read error. This sequence joins TRBV6-5 and TRBJ1-5; tentative D call: TRBD1 (5 bases). Germline V CDR1 and CDR2: MNHEY, SVGAGI. This CDR3 is 13 amino acids long. CDR3 DNA sequence: TGTGCCAGCAGTGACTCTTGGGGGCAGCCCCAGCATTTT. Its protein is CASSDSWGQPQHF.

This chain connects TRBV4-3 to TRBJ2-2; 9 nucleotides line up with TRBD1. The V gene's germline CDR1 is LGHNA and CDR2 YSLEER. The CDR3 runs 16 residues. V gave up 2 bases and J gave up 5 bases; unmatched junction bases: 6. The CDR3 loop reads CASSQLPGTGTGELFF. CDR3 nucleotides: TGCGCCAGCAGCCAACTCCCCGGGACAGGGACCGGGGAGCTGTTTTTT.

V usage is TRBV5-1 and J usage is TRBJ1-2; 8 bases agree with TRBD1. Germline V gives CDR1 SGHRS, CDR2 YFSETQ. V was pared by 5 bases and J by 8 bases, with 8 bases of the junction left unmatched. CDR3 length: 13 residues. The CDR3: CASRPDRGAGYTF. Written as DNA, the CDR3 is TGCGCCAGCAGACCCGACAGGGGCGCGGGCTACACCTTC.

The count of this clone is one. This rearrangement joins TRBV6-2 or TRBV6-3 to TRBJ1-1; no definite D call. Per germline, CDR1 MNHEY and CDR2 SVGEGT. V was clipped by 2 bases and J by 1 base, with 5 bases between them. The CDR3 spans 13 residues. CDR3 in DNA: TGTGCCAGCAGTTACATACAGAACACTGAAGCTTTCTTT. Translated, it gives CASSYIQNTEAFF.